These 8 T cell receptor beta chains share one sample of origin, sequenced in a study of T cell changes during pregnancy in multiple sclerosis (dated by TCRdb to the late 2010s). Libraries were built with the immunoSEQ multiplex PCR assay. The source is immuneACCESS, and TCRdb retained only in-frame sequences with V and J called. Part of the clones is not carried over; for the studies checked, unresolved V genes explain less than half of this, and the remainder is unexplained. The sample profile shows some 69,000 clones; about nine tenths of them were found once. Approximately 2.3% of the sample rests with the top ten. The material was peripheral blood, obtained in the second trimester of pregnancy. These receptor sequences come from a female donor in good health, enrolled as a control in a pregnancy study.

Written as DNA, the CDR3 is TGTGCCAGTAGTACTCAGCCGGGACTAGCGGGGGGGGAGCAGTTCTTC. Translating it yields CASSTQPGLAGGEQFF. This sequence joins TRBV19 and TRBJ2-1; the match to TRBD2 covers 16 bases. The CDR3 runs 16 residues. Germline V CDR1 and CDR2: LNHDA, SQIVND (reference sequence). With 4 bases clipped from V and 10 bases from J, the junction kept 7 bases outside the gene matches.

V gene TRBV4-2 combines with J gene TRBJ2-7; TRBD2 matches 7 bases. V shed 7 bases and J 2 bases; nucleotides not matched to a gene: 8. Germline lookup yields CDR1 LGHNA and CDR2 YNFKEQ. The CDR3 contains 14 residues. The CDR3 spells CASTYGGTAYEQYF. CDR3 nucleotide sequence: TGTGCCAGCACCTACGGGGGGACCGCCTACGAGCAGTACTTC.

V and J are TRBV2 and TRBJ2-7; D not resolved. V lost 4 bases and J 6 bases, leaving 7 bases between the germline ends. CDR3 length equals 11 residues. Germline CDR1 SNHLY, CDR2 FYNNEI. CDR3 amino acids: CASSAEAEQYF. The CDR3 DNA reads as TGTGCCAGCAGTGCCGAAGCCGAGCAGTACTTC.

The chain employs TRBV5-6 and TRBJ2-7, with D possibly matching TRBD2 (6 bases). The CDR3 is made up of 14 amino acids. Per the germline V gene, CDR1 is SGHDT and CDR2 is YYEEEE. V dropped 3 bases and J dropped 2 bases, with 12 bases sitting between them. CDR3 region: CASSSGGSAYEQYF. In DNA, the CDR3 is TGTGCCAGCAGCTCCGGGGGAAGCGCCTACGAGCAGTACTTC.

The chain recombines TRBV15 with TRBJ2-5; TRBD1 aligns across 10 bases. Germline assignment: CDR1 LNHNV and CDR2 YYDKDF (reference sequence). The J segment lost 3 bases and the V segment lost 4 bases, leaving 8 bases of the junction unmatched. The CDR3 extends over 16 amino acids. DNA for the CDR3: TGTGCCACCAGCAACCCGGGACAGGGGCCAGAAGAGACCCAGTACTTC. This encodes CATSNPGQGPEETQYF. The full variable domain, its missing parts supplied by reference TRBV15 and TRBJ2-5, is DAMVIQNPRYQVTQFGKPVTLSCSQTLNHNVMYWYQQKSSQAPKLLFHYYDKDFNNEADTPDNFQSRRPNTSFCFLDIRSPGLGDTAMYLCATSNPGQGPEETQYFGPGTRLLVL.

This rearrangement joins TRBV6-5 to TRBJ1-5; D gene ambiguous. This CDR3 comprises 15 residues. Per the germline V gene, CDR1 is MNHEY and CDR2 is SVGAGI. Trimming stripped 6 bases from V and 5 bases from J, with 17 bases between. The DNA for the CDR3 is TGTGCCAGCAGCCCCTTTTCGGGAGCCGATCAGCCCCAGCATTTT. Translating it yields CASSPFSGADQPQHF.

This chain links TRBV29-1 with TRBJ2-5, with a tentative D call TRBD2 (6 bases). Germline CDR1 and CDR2: SQVTM and ANQGSEA. The V end lost 7 bases, the J end lost 0 bases, and 9 bases lay between the germline ends. The CDR3 length is 12 residues. The CDR3 nucleotides are TGCAGCGCCCTAGCGAACCAAGAGACCCAGTACTTC. It is translated as CSALANQETQYF.

The J gene is TRBJ2-1, the V gene TRBV6-5, with TRBD2 as a possible D gene (6 bases). Germline-derived CDR1 and CDR2 are MNHEY and SVGAGI. Trimming shortened V by 0 bases and J by 6 bases, and 6 bases separated the two germline ends. The CDR3 has 13 amino acids. CDR3 sequence: CASSYSSGNEQFF. In DNA form, the CDR3 reads TGTGCCAGCAGTTACTCTAGCGGCAATGAGCAGTTCTTC.